Below are 29 T cell receptor beta chains sequenced from a single sample in a study of human T cells and chemical hapten exposure. TCRdb recomputed calls from the RACE reads with MiXCR, one row per CDR3 protein. The table lists some 120,000 distinct CDR3 sequences, around 8.2% of them singletons. The time point is: healthy volunteer bleed at 2 weeks. Unseparated into fractions, whole blood served as the source from which total RNA was extracted. What was sequenced was whole blood. These receptors were obtained from a male donor in good health. Some clones in this sample may be carry-over from other donors' samples.

The chain carries TRBV30 and TRBJ2-5; no firm D call. The CDR3 covers 12 residues. Germline CDR1 is GTSNPN and CDR2 is SVGIG (reference sequence). CDR3: CVCAPNQETQYF. CDR3 bases: TGTGTCTGTGCACCGAACCAAGAGACCCAGTACTTC.

This clonotype turned up a few times. The chain carries TRBV11-2 and TRBJ2-1; D perhaps matches TRBD2 (6 bases). The CDR3 is made up of 11 amino acids. The V end lost 8 bases, the J end lost 7 bases, and 9 bases lay between the germline ends. Per the germline V gene, CDR1 is SGHAT and CDR2 is FQNNGV. This chain's CDR3 is CASRGRNEQFF. Here the CDR3 DNA reads TGTGCCAGCCGGGGGAGGAATGAGCAGTTCTTC.

As concerns this clonotype: A read error is possible here, since a much larger clone lies one base away. A read error is likely, as this CDR3 ends without the conserved phenylalanine or tryptophan. The gene calls are TRBV29-1 and TRBJ2-5, with D unclear. From germline, CDR1 is SQVTM and CDR2 ANQGSEA. The CDR3 extends over 13 amino acids. Deletions cut 1 base from V and 8 bases from J, with 14 bases between. The CDR3 coding sequence is TGCAGCGTTGAAGGGGTAGGAACACTCACCCAGTACTCC. Its protein is CSVEGVGTLTQYS.

The CDR3 DNA sequence: TGTGCCATCAGTGAGTCGGACGAAAAACTGTTTTTT. Translated, it gives CAISESDEKLFF. The chain uses TRBV10-3 and TRBJ1-4; D gene ambiguous. The germline V and J ends were trimmed by 0 bases and 8 bases, with 4 bases remaining between them. This CDR3 is built from 12 residues. Germline V gene sequence: CDR1 ENHRY, CDR2 SYGVKD.

This clonotype appeared a few times. The rearrangement uses TRBV5-1 and TRBJ2-7, with 9 bases fitting TRBD1. J was trimmed by 9 bases and V by 3 bases; bases with no gene match: 10. Germline CDR1 SGHRS, CDR2 YFSETQ. The CDR3 extends over 14 amino acids. This chain's CDR3 is CASSSRGDREGQYF. In nucleotides, the CDR3 is TGCGCCAGCAGCTCCCGCGGGGACAGGGAGGGGCAGTACTTC.

The V gene is TRBV12-3 or TRBV12-4, the J gene TRBJ2-2; 11 bases align to TRBD1. This CDR3 comprises 15 residues. J gave up 6 bases and V 4 bases, and 4 bases lay outside the gene matches. CDR3 amino acids: CASSSTGQGAGELFF. In DNA, the CDR3 is TGTGCCAGCAGTTCCACGGGACAGGGGGCCGGGGAGCTGTTTTTT.

The chain couples TRBV7-2 to TRBJ2-7; D call uncertain. This CDR3 has 11 residues. V was shortened by 3 bases and J by 2 bases, with 2 bases between the two germline ends. The germline V gene has CDR1 SGHTA and CDR2 FQGNSA. CDR3 amino acids: CASSFAYEQYF. The CDR3 DNA is TGTGCCAGCAGCTTTGCCTACGAGCAGTACTTC.

This rearrangement joins TRBV15 to TRBJ2-5; maybe TRBD2 (5 bases). Trimming took 0 bases from V and 1 from J, leaving 6 bases between them. CDR3 length: 14 residues. Germline CDR1 is LNHNV and CDR2 is YYDKDF (reference sequence). CDR3 DNA sequence: TGTGCCACCAGCAGAGATCGGGGCCAAGAGACCCAGTACTTC. The encoded protein is CATSRDRGQETQYF.

This chain links TRBV3-1 with TRBJ2-3, with TRBD1 as a possible D gene (8 bases). Germline CDR1 and CDR2: LGHDT and YNNKEL (reference sequence). Trimming cost V 0 bases and J 0 bases, with 25 bases left between them. The CDR3 is 21 amino acids. The CDR3: CASSQDSRTGGGSTSTDTQYF. The CDR3, as DNA: TGTGCCAGCAGCCAAGATTCCCGAACAGGGGGGGGCTCGACTAGCACAGATACGCAGTATTTT.

This clonotype was detected many times. V is TRBV20-1 and J is TRBJ2-7; a possible D gene is TRBD2 (6 bases). The V end was cut by 3 bases, the J end by 2 bases, with 14 bases between. The CDR3 loop spans 14 amino acids. Germline-derived CDR1 and CDR2 are DFQATT and SNEGSKA (reference sequence). The DNA for the CDR3 is TGCAGTGCTAGTGGGGACTGGCCACCCTACGAGCAGTACTTC. It translates to CSASGDWPPYEQYF.

This clonotype was seen more than once but under ten times. The rearrangement uses TRBV5-1 and TRBJ2-7; D perhaps matches TRBD2 (6 bases). V shed 1 base and J shed 4 bases, with 15 bases lying between them. The CDR3 has 15 residues. Germline-derived CDR1 and CDR2 are SGHRS and YFSETQ. CDR3 sequence (DNA): TGCGCCAGCAGCTTGTCGGGGGAGTCGGGGTACGAGCAGTACTTC. Encoded protein: CASSLSGESGYEQYF.

The gene calls are TRBV4-3 and TRBJ2-1, with TRBD2 as a possible D gene (6 bases). V lost 3 bases to trimming and J lost 0 bases, with 9 bases between them. Per the germline V gene, CDR1 is LGHNA and CDR2 is YSLEER. The CDR3 has 15 residues. The CDR3 sequence: CASSQGGISYNEQFF. The CDR3 region has the DNA TGCGCCAGCAGCCAGGGGGGTATCTCCTACAATGAGCAGTTCTTC.

The chain is built from TRBV20-1 and TRBJ2-7; 12 nucleotides align to TRBD1. V shed 4 bases and J 7 bases; nucleotides not matched to a gene: 5. Germline V gene data show CDR1 as DFQATT and CDR2 as SNEGSKA (reference sequence). The CDR3 covers 13 residues. Written as DNA, the CDR3 is TGCAGTGCTACGGGACAGGGGGCGGGTGAGCAGTACTTC. Protein: CSATGQGAGEQYF.

This clonotype was seen more than once but under ten times. The V call is TRBV4-3, the J call TRBJ2-1; 9 bases fit TRBD2. CDR3 length: 17 residues. Germline trimming cut 0 bases from V and 7 bases from J; bases unmatched to any gene: 10. Germline V gene sequence: CDR1 LGHNA, CDR2 YSLEER. The CDR3 is CASSQDYLAGLENEQFF. The CDR3 nucleotides read TGCGCCAGCAGCCAAGATTACCTAGCGGGGCTGGAAAATGAGCAGTTCTTC.

This clonotype was counted many times. The chain couples TRBV20-1 to TRBJ1-5, with a possible D match to TRBD1 (5 bases). Germline CDR1 is DFQATT and CDR2 is SNEGSKA (reference sequence). This CDR3 has 19 residues. The V end was cut by 4 bases, the J end by 0 bases, with 25 bases between. The DNA for the CDR3 is TGCAGTGCTACCGGGACTTCAAGTCAAGATACATATAGCAATCAGCCCCAGCATTTT. Its protein product is CSATGTSSQDTYSNQPQHF.

This chain joins TRBV5-4 and TRBJ2-5, with D tentatively TRBD2 (6 bases). This CDR3 is built from 13 residues. V lost 4 bases to trimming and J lost 5 bases, with 12 bases between them. Germline V gives CDR1 SGHNT, CDR2 YYREEE (reference sequence). The CDR3 nucleotides are TGTGCCAGCAGCCAACCGGGGGAGGAGACCCAGTACTTC. Translated: CASSQPGEETQYF. The full variable domain, completed using reference TRBV5-4 and TRBJ2-5, is ETGVTQSPTHLIKTRGQQVTLRCSSQSGHNTVSWYQQALGQGPQFIFQYYREEENGRGNFPPRFSGLQFPNYSSELNVNALELDDSALYLCASSQPGEETQYFGPGTRLLVL.

At least ten counts were recorded for this clonotype. The V and J genes are TRBV20-1 and TRBJ1-5, with TRBD1 identical over 8 bases. Germline CDR1 and CDR2: DFQATT and SNEGSKA (reference sequence). The CDR3 totals 17 residues. V shed 1 base, J shed 6 bases, and the junction held 14 bases outside the gene matches. This CDR3 reads CSARASGQEQFSQPQHF. The CDR3 bases are TGCAGTGCTAGAGCCTCGGGACAGGAACAATTCTCTCAGCCCCAGCATTTT.

The gene calls are TRBV9 and TRBJ2-3; 7 nucleotides align to TRBD1. From germline, CDR1 is SGDLS and CDR2 YYNGEE. The V gene end was trimmed by 4 bases and the J gene end by 2 bases; junction bases not matched to a gene: 7. The CDR3 sequence is 15 residues long. The CDR3 protein is CASSPQGEHTDTQYF. The CDR3 nucleotides read TGTGCCAGCAGCCCCCAGGGGGAACACACAGATACGCAGTATTTT.

The chain carries TRBV4-1 and TRBJ2-7; no reliable D call. CDR1 is MGHRA and CDR2 is YSYEKL in the germline V gene. There are 13 residues in the CDR3. Between the trimmed V and J ends, which lost 1 base and 1 base, there was a span of 5 bases. The CDR3 region is CASSQGRSYEQYF. Here the CDR3 DNA reads TGCGCCAGCAGCCAAGGCAGATCCTACGAGCAGTACTTC.

The chain couples TRBV9 to TRBJ2-1; 11 bases match TRBD2. Trimming cost V 1 base and J 6 bases; bases outside gene matches: 12. CDR1 SGDLS and CDR2 YYNGEE come from the germline V gene. The CDR3 totals 18 residues. For the CDR3, the DNA is TGTGCCAGCAGCGTACGAAGACTCCCTAGCGGGGGGTCCAATGAGCAGTTCTTC. Protein sequence: CASSVRRLPSGGSNEQFF.

This clonotype has at least ten counts. The chain employs TRBV20-1 and TRBJ1-1; TRBD1 is a possible D gene (6 bases). The CDR3 totals 15 residues. CDR1 is DFQATT, CDR2 SNEGSKA, per germline (reference sequence). V lost 3 bases, J lost 1 base, and 15 bases lay in between. CDR3: CSARAGALTNTEAFF. CDR3 nucleotides: TGCAGTGCTAGGGCGGGGGCTCTGACGAACACTGAAGCTTTCTTT.

This clonotype was found many times. The V call is TRBV19, the J call TRBJ2-1; TRBD2 matches at 7 bases. The length of the CDR3 is 14 residues. Germline values: CDR1 LNHDA, CDR2 SQIVND (reference sequence). J gave up 6 bases and V 6 bases, and 8 bases lay outside the gene matches. DNA for the CDR3: TGTGCCAGTAGCGTTAGCGGGCCTATCAATGAGCAGTTCTTC. It is translated as CASSVSGPINEQFF. Filled out from reference TRBV19 and TRBJ2-1, the complete variable domain reads DGGITQSPKYLFRKEGQNVTLSCEQNLNHDAMYWYRQDPGQGLRLIYYSQIVNDFQKGDIAEGYSVSREKKESFPLTVTSAQKNPTAFYLCASSVSGPINEQFFGPGTRLTVL.

This clonotype has a count of ten or more. The V gene is TRBV6-6, the J gene TRBJ1-5, with D tentatively TRBD1 (6 bases). The CDR3 consists of 17 residues. Trimming removed 5 bases at V and 3 bases at J, with 20 bases between. Looked up from germline, CDR1 is MNHNY and CDR2 is SVGAGI (reference sequence). CDR3 sequence (DNA): TGTGCCAGCAGTCGCCGCGGGACGGGGGCAGACAATCAGCCCCAGCATTTT. As protein: CASSRRGTGADNQPQHF.

This clonotype was found many times. It is unclear where the CDR3 begins or ends on the DNA, so no DNA is shown, and the CDR3 is as TCRdb lists it. The chain joins TRBV12-3 or TRBV12-4 to TRBJ1-4; the table calls TRBD1, which could not be checked here. A total of 15 residues make up the CDR3, ends included. CDR3 sequence: CASSFLAGGGEKLFF.

Only one count was recorded for this clonotype. This chain connects TRBV4-3 to TRBJ2-1; 9 bases align to TRBD2. Germline trimming cut 4 bases from V and 5 bases from J; bases unmatched to any gene: 6. The CDR3 is 15 amino acids. Germline values: CDR1 LGHNA, CDR2 YSLEER. The CDR3 DNA follows: TGCGCCAGCAGCCCTTACGCGGGGGGGAACAATGAGCAGTTCTTC. Translated: CASSPYAGGNNEQFF.

This clonotype was recorded a few times. The chain links TRBV12-3 or TRBV12-4 to TRBJ1-1; 7 bases are a match to TRBD1. CDR3 length: 14 residues. The V segment lost 5 bases and the J segment 6 bases; nucleotides outside the gene matches: 9. CDR3 in DNA: TGTGCCAGCAGTCACTCAGGGGGAGGCCCTGAAGCTTTCTTT. Amino acids: CASSHSGGGPEAFF.

The table lists this clonotype with many counts. The chain recombines TRBV6-2 or TRBV6-3 with TRBJ2-5, with D tentatively TRBD1 (6 bases). The CDR3 is 13 residues long. V dropped 8 bases and J dropped 2 bases, with 12 bases sitting between them. Looked up from germline, CDR1 is MNHEY and CDR2 is SVGEGT. The CDR3 DNA reads as TGTGCCAGCGGGGCAGGGACACAAGAGACCCAGTACTTC. Translating it yields CASGAGTQETQYF.

This clonotype was counted ten times or more. The chain couples TRBV20-1 to TRBJ2-2; 8 nucleotides align to TRBD2. Trimming cost V 3 bases and J 6 bases; bases outside gene matches: 6. In germline, CDR1 is DFQATT, CDR2 SNEGSKA (reference sequence). The CDR3 is 14 amino acids. CDR3 sequence reads: CSASRGGESGELFF. CDR3 in DNA: TGCAGTGCTAGCCGGGGGGGCGAATCCGGGGAGCTGTTTTTT.

This clonotype was counted at least ten times. The V call is TRBV11-2, the J call TRBJ2-7; D may be TRBD1 (5 bases). The CDR3 is 14 amino acids. V lost 4 bases, J lost 4 bases, and 14 bases lay in between. CDR1 is SGHAT and CDR2 is FQNNGV in the germline V gene. The CDR3 bases are TGTGCCAGCAGCTCCTTAAGGGGCTCTTACGAGCAGTACTTC. Its protein is CASSSLRGSYEQYF.